This T cell receptor (beta chain) was documented in a study of regulatory T cells. The ends lost 3 bases at V and 6 bases at J; junction bases unmatched: 5. Germline V gene lookup returns CDR1 SGHVS and CDR2 FQNEAQ. CDR3 size: 13 residues. Amplification used 52 TRBV primers and 13 TRBJ primers. Sequenced by immunoSEQ multiplex PCR; TCRdb stores in-frame clones only, minus some. The data hold around 5,900 clones, with 70% to 85% observed a single time. This clone was found a few times. The TCR sequence derives from a child aged 10-17 years with CD3G deficiency. Source material: CD8+ T cells sorted from blood. The chain recombines TRBV7-8 with TRBJ2-7; 7 bases agree with TRBD1. CDR3 sequence (DNA): TGTGCCAGCAGCTTCGGGACAGCTTCCGAGCAGTACTTC. Amino acid sequence: CASSFGTASEQYF. Combining the CDR3 with reference TRBV7-8 and TRBJ2-7 gives the whole variable domain GAGVSQSPRYKVAKRGQDVALRCDPISGHVSLFWYQQALGQGPEFLTYFQNEAQLDKSGLPSDRFFAERPEGSVSTLKIQRTQQEDSAVYLCASSFGTASEQYFGPGTRLTVT.